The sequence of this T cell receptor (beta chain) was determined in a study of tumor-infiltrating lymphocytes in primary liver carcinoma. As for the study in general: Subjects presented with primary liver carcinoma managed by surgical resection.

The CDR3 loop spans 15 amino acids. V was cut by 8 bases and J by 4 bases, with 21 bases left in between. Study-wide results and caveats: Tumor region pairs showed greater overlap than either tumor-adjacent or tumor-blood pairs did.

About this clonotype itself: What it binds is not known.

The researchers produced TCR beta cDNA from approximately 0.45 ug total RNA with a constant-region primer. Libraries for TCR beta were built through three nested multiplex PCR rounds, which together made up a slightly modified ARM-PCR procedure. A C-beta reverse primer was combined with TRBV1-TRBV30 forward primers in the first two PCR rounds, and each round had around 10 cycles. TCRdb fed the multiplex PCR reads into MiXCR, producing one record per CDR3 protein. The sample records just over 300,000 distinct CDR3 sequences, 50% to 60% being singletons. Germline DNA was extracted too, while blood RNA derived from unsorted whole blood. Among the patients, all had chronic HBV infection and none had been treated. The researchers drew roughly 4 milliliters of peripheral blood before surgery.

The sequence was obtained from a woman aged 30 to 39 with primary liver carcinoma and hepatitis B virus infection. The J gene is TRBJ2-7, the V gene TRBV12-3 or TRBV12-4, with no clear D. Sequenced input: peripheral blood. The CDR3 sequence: CASLQSGAQSYEQYF. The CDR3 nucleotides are TGTGCCAGCCTACAGTCCGGTGCACAGAGTTACGAGCAGTACTTC.